These T cell receptor beta chains were read from a single sample in a study of shared clonotypes between healthy human individuals. Clones were read by immunoSEQ multiplex PCR, and TCRdb kept only the in-frame ones, dropping some. The sample carries about 510,000 clones, around 79% recorded once. Sequenced input: PBMCs. These receptors all come from a middle-aged woman in good health. Some clones in this sample may be carry-over from other donors' samples. The conserved cysteine and the conserved F or W are not part of the CDR3 here. Rows may omit the clone size; those that give it use once, few, many or a size class.

CDR3	V	J	size
ASSHTDSSQETQY	TRBV18	TRBJ2-5	-
ASSLAGGPMNTEAF	TRBV7-3	TRBJ1-1	-
ASSPLGPRQTQY	TRBV5-4	TRBJ2-5	-
ASSGLGWETQY	TRBV19	TRBJ2-5	-
ASSTGVGYT	TRBV6-5	TRBJ1-2	few
ASSYSWESSGNTIY	TRBV6-5	TRBJ1-3	-
ASSQWVRESTDTQY	TRBV4-2	TRBJ2-3	-
ASSTTGNSPLH	TRBV7-9	TRBJ1-6	-
ASSLGLTDTQY	TRBV7-2	TRBJ2-3	-
ASSSMGQFYPLH	TRBV7-2	TRBJ1-6	once
ASSLGQGAYEQY	TRBV5-4	TRBJ2-7	-
ASSQTSGRYNEQF	TRBV5-1	TRBJ2-1	once
ASSVRDRDIQF	TRBV9	TRBJ2-1	once
ASSEEPASGGYEQY	TRBV6-1	TRBJ2-7	-
ASSLGPQGSGELF	TRBV5-1	TRBJ2-2	-
ASSEGYGIDTQY	TRBV6-4	TRBJ2-3	-
ASSQVQASYEQY	TRBV14	-	once
ASSLTGAPNTEAF	TRBV28	TRBJ1-1	-
ASSLGQGANIQY	TRBV28	TRBJ2-4	-